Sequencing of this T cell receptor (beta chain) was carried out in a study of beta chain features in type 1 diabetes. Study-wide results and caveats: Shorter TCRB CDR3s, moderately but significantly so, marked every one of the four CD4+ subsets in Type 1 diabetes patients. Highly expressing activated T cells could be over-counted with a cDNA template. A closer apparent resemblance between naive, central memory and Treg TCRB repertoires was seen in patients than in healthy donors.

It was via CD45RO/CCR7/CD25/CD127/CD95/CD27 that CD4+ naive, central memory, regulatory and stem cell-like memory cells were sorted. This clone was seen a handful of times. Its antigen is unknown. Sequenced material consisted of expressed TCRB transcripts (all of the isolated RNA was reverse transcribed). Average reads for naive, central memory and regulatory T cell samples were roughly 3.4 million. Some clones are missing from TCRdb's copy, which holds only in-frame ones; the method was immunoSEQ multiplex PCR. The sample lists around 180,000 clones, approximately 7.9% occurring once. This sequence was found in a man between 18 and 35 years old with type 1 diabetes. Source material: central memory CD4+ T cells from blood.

CDR3 in DNA: TGTGCCAGCAGTCTACCGGGACTAGGCCCGCCCGAGCAGTACTTC. Its translation: CASSLPGLGPPEQYF. The J gene is TRBJ2-7, the V gene TRBV28; 8 positions match TRBD2. V gave up 5 bases and J gave up 6 bases; unmatched junction bases: 12. CDR3 size: 15 residues. Germline CDR1 is MDHEN and CDR2 is SYDVKM.